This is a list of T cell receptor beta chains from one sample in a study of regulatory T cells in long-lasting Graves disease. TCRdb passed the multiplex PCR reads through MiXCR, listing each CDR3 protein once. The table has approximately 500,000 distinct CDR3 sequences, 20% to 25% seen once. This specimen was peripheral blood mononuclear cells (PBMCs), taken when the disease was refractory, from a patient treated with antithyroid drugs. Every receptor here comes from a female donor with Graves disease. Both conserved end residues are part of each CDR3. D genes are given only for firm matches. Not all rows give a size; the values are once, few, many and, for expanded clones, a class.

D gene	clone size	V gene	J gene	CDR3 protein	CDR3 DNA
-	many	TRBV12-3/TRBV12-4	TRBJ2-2	CASSFTVRRPNTGELFF	TGTGCCAGCAGTTTCACCGTGAGACGGCCGAACACCGGGGAGCTGTTTTTT
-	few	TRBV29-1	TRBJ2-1	CSVEVPGDPPYNEQFF	TGCAGCGTTGAAGTGCCGGGGGACCCTCCTTACAATGAGCAGTTCTTC
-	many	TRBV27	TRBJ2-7	CASSPTQTGYEQYF	TGTGCCAGCAGTCCCACTCAAACAGGATACGAGCAGTACTTC
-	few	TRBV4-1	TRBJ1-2	CASSLRTELTNYGYTF	TGCGCCAGCAGCCTCAGGACGGAGTTAACTAACTATGGCTACACCTTC
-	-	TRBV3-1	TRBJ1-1	CASSQERGVSTLEAFF	TGTGCCAGCAGCCAAGAACGGGGGGTTTCAACACTTGAAGCTTTCTTT
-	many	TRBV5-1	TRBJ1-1	CASSLEYEGVSEAFF	TGCGCCAGCAGCTTGGAGTATGAGGGGGTATCTGAAGCTTTCTTT
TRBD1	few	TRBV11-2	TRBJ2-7	CASSLDYGFKGQPTYEQYF	TGTGCCAGCAGCTTAGATTATGGCTTTAAGGGACAGCCCACCTACGAGCAGTACTTC
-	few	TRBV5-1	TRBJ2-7	CASSHWPPMEYEQYF	TGCGCCAGCAGCCACTGGCCTCCCATGGAGTACGAGCAGTACTTC
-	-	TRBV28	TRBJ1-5	CASSLWEFGLRNQPQHF	TGTGCCAGCAGTTTGTGGGAGTTCGGGTTGCGCAATCAGCCCCAGCATTTT
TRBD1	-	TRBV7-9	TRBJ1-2	CASSSRQGKGYGYTF	TGTGCCAGCAGCTCCAGACAGGGAAAGGGCTATGGCTACACCTTC
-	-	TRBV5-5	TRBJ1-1	CASSLVPPASIASPNTEAFF	TGTGCCAGCAGCTTGGTGCCACCTGCCTCGATAGCCTCACCGAACACTGAAGCTTTCTTT
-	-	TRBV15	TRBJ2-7	CATSRERHYEQYF	TGTGCCACCAGCAGAGAGAGACACTACGAGCAGTACTTC
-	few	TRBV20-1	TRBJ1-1	CSARDSENTEAFF	TGCAGTGCTAGAGATTCGGAGAACACTGAAGCTTTCTTT
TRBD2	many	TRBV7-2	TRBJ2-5	CASSLAQRREEGETQYF	TGTGCCAGCAGCTTAGCGCAGCGGCGGGAGGAAGGAGAGACCCAGTACTTC
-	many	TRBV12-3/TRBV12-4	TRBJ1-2	CASRVAGENYGYTF	TGTGCCAGCAGGGTCGCAGGGGAAAACTATGGCTACACCTTC
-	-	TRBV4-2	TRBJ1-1	CASSQDLRTEAFF	TGTGCCAGCAGCCAAGATCTTAGAACTGAAGCTTTCTTT
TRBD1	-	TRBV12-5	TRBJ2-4	CASGPGQGRKNIQYF	TGTGCTAGTGGCCCCGGACAGGGTAGGAAAAACATTCAGTACTTC
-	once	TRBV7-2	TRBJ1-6	CASSLGPKSSPLHF	TGTGCCAGCAGCCTGGGACCGAAGTCTTCACCCCTCCACTTT
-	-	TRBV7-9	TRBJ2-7	CASSFIGPREEQYF	TGTGCCAGCAGCTTTATCGGGCCTCGGGAAGAGCAGTACTTC
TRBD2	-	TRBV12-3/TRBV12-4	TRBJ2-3	CASSLGGSFDTQYF	TGTGCCAGCAGTTTGGGCGGGAGTTTTGATACGCAGTATTTT
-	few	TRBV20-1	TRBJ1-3	CSASRGGNTIYF	TGCAGTGCTAGCAGGGGTGGAAACACCATATATTTT
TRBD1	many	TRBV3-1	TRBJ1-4	CASSQDIGTAKLFF	TGTGCCAGCAGCCAAGATATTGGGACAGCTAAACTGTTTTTT
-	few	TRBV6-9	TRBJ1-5	CASSYSGLESNQPQHF	TGTGCCAGCAGTTACTCAGGTCTGGAGAGCAATCAGCCCCAGCATTTT
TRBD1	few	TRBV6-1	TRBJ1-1	CASSEDGTGLRTEAFF	TGTGCCAGCAGTGAAGATGGGACAGGGTTGAGGACTGAAGCTTTCTTT
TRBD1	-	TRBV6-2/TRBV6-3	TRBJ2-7	CASREQGVEPYEQYF	TGTGCCAGCAGAGAACAGGGGGTCGAACCCTACGAGCAGTACTTC
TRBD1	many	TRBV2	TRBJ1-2	CASSGQGYGGYTF	TGTGCCAGCAGCGGACAGGGGTACGGTGGCTACACCTTC
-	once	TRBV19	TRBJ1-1	CASSIITKNTEAFF	TGTGCCAGTAGTATTATAACAAAGAACACTGAAGCTTTCTTT
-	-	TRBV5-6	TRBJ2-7	CASTPWGAQIDEQYF	TGTGCCAGTACCCCTTGGGGGGCGCAAATCGACGAGCAGTACTTC
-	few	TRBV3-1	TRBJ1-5	CASSHSGPNQPQHF	TGTGCCAGCAGCCATTCAGGGCCAAATCAGCCCCAGCATTTT
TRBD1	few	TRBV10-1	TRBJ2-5	CASSADRAGETQYF	TGCGCCAGCAGCGCCGACAGGGCTGGAGAGACCCAGTACTTC
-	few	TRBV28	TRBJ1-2	CASSAYIVFTF	TGTGCCAGCAGTGCATACATAGTATTCACCTTC